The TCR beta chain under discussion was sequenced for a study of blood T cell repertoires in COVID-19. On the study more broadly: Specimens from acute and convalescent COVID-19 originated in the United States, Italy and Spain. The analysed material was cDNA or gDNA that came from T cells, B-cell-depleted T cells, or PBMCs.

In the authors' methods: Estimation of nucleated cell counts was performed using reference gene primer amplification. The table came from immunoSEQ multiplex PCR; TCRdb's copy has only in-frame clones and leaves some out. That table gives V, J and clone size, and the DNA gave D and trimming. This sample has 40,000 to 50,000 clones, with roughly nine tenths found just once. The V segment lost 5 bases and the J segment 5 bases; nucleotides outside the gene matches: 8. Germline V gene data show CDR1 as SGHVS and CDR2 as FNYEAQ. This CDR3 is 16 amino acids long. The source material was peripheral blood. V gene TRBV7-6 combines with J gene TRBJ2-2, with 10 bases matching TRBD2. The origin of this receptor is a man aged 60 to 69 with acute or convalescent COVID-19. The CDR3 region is CASSEGTSVETGELFF. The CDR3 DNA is TGTGCCAGCAGCGAGGGGACTAGCGTTGAGACCGGGGAGCTGTTTTTT.